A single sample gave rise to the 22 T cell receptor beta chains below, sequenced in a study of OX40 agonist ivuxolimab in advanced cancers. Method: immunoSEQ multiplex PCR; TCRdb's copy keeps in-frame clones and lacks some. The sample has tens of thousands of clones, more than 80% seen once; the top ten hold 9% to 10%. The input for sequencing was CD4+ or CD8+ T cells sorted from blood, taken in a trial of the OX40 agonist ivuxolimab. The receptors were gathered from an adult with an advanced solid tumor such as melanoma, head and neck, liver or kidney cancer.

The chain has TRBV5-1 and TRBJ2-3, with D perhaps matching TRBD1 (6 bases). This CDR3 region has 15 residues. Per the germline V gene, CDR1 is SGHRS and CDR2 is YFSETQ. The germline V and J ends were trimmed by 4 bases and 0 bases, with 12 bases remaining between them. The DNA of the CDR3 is TGCGCCAGCAGCCTACCTACAGGGAGCACAGATACGCAGTATTTT. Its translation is CASSLPTGSTDTQYF.

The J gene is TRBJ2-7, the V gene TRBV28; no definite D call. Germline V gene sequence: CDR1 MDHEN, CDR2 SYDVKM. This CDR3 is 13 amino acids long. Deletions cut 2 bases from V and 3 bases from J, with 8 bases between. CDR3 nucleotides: TGTGCCAGCAGTTTAGTGTTAGGCTACGAGCAGTACTTC. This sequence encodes CASSLVLGYEQYF.

DNA for the CDR3: TGTGCCAGCAGTCGTCTTGGGTGGACTAGCGGGGGCCCAGATACGCAGTATTTT. This codes for CASSRLGWTSGGPDTQYF. The chain employs TRBV28 and TRBJ2-3, with TRBD2 matching 13 bases. V shed 5 bases and J 4 bases; nucleotides not matched to a gene: 12. Germline assignment: CDR1 MDHEN and CDR2 SYDVKM. The CDR3 consists of 18 residues.

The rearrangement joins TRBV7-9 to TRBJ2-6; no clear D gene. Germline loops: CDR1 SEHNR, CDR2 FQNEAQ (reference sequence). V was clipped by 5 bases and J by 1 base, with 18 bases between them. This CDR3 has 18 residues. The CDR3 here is CASSPYLTWASGANVLTF. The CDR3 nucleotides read TGTGCCAGCAGCCCCTACCTAACCTGGGCGTCTGGGGCCAACGTCCTGACTTTC.

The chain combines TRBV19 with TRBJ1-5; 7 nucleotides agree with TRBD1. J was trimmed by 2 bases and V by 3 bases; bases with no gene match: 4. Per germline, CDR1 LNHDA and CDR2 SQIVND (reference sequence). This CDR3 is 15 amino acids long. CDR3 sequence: CASSIGTERNQPQHF. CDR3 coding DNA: TGTGCCAGTAGTATTGGGACAGAACGCAATCAGCCCCAGCATTTT.

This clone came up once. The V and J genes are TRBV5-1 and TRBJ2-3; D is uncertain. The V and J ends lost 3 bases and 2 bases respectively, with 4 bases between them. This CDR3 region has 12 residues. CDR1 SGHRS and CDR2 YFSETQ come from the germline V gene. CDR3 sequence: CASSYATDTQYF. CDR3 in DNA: TGCGCCAGCAGCTACGCCACAGATACGCAGTATTTT.

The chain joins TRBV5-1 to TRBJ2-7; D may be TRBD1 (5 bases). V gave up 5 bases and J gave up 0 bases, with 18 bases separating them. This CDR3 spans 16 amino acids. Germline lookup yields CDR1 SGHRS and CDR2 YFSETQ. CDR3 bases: TGCGCCAGCAGACCCGGTACAGGACGATCCTCCTACGAGCAGTACTTC. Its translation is CASRPGTGRSSYEQYF.

The CDR3, as DNA: TGCGCCAGCAGCTTGATGGGAGGGGAAGAAGAAAAACTGTTTTTT. Protein: CASSLMGGEEEKLFF. The V call is TRBV5-1, the J call TRBJ1-4, with D possibly TRBD1 on 5 matching bases. The germline V gene has CDR1 SGHRS and CDR2 YFSETQ. This CDR3 has 15 amino acids. Trimming pared 1 base from V and 8 bases from J, leaving 15 bases between.

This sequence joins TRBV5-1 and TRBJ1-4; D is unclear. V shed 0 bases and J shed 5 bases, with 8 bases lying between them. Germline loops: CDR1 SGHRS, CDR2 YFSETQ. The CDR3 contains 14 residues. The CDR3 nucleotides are TGCGCCAGCAGCTTGGTGGCACCAAATGAAAAACTGTTTTTT. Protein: CASSLVAPNEKLFF.

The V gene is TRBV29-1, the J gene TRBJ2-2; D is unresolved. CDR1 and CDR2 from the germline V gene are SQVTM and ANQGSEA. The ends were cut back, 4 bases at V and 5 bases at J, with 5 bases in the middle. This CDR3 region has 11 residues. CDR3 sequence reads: CSVVSTGELFF. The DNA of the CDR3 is TGCAGCGTTGTTAGTACCGGGGAGCTGTTTTTT.

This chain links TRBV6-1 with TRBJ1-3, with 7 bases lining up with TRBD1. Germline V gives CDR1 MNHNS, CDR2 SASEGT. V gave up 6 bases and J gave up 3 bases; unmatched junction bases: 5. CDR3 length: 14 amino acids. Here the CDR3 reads CASSLDRDGNTIYF. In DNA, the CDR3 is TGTGCCAGCAGCCTTGACAGGGATGGAAACACCATATATTTT.

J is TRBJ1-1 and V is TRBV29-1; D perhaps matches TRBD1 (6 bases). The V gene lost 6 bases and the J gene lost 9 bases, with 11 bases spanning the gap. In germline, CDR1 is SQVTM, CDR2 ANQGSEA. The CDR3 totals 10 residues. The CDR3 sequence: CSVYRVQAFF. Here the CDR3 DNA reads TGCAGCGTCTACAGGGTACAAGCTTTCTTT.

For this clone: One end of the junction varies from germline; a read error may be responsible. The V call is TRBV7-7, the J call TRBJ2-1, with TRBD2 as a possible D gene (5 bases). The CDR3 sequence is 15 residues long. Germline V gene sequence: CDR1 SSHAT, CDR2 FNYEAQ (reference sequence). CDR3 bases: TGTGCTAGCAGCCCGCGGGTAGGTGCGCTGGGGGAGCAGTTCTTC. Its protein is CASSPRVGALGEQFF.

CDR3 in amino acids: CASSLGASGRSSSYNEQFF. The DNA of the CDR3 is TGTGCCAGCAGCTTGGGGGCTAGCGGGAGGTCGAGCTCCTACAATGAGCAGTTCTTC. This chain connects TRBV5-5 to TRBJ2-1, with 11 bases fitting TRBD2. V dropped 0 bases and J dropped 0; count of bases not matched to a gene: 8. The CDR3 length is 19 residues. Germline V gene lookup returns CDR1 SGHKS and CDR2 YYEKEE (reference sequence).

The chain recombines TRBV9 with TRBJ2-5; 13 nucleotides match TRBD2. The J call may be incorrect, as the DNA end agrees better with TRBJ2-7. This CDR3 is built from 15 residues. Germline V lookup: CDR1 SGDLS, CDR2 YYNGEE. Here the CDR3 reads CASSPRTSGSYEQYF. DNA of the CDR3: TGTGCCAGCAGCCCCCGGACTAGCGGGAGCTACGAGCAGTACTTC.

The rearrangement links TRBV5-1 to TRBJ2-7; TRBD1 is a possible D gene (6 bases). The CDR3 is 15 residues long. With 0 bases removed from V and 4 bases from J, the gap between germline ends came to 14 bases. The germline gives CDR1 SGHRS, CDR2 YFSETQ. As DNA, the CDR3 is TGCGCCAGCAGCTTGGGCAGGGGTTCAGGTTACGAGCAGTACTTC. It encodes CASSLGRGSGYEQYF. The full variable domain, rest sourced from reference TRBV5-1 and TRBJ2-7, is KAGVTQTPRYLIKTRGQQVTLSCSPISGHRSVSWYQQTPGQGLQFLFEYFSETQRNKGNFPGRFSGRQFSNSRSEMNVSTLELGDSALYLCASSLGRGSGYEQYFGPGTRLTVT.

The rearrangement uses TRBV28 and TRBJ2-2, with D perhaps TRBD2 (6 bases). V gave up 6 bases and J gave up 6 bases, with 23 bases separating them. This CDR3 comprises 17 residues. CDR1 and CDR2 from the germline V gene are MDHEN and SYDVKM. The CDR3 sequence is CASRHPKGLLSAGELFF. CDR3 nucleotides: TGTGCCAGCAGACACCCGAAGGGACTGCTCAGCGCCGGGGAGCTGTTTTTT.

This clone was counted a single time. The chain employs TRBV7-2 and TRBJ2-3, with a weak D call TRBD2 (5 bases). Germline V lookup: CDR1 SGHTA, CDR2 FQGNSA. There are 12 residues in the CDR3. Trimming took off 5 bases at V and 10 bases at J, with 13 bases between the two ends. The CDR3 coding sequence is TGTGCCAGCAGCCCCGGGGTTGTCTCGCAGTATTTT. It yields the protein CASSPGVVSQYF.

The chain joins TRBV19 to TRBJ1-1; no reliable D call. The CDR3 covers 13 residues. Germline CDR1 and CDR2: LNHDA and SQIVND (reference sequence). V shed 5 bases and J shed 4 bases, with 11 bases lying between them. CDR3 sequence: CASSSRVRTEAFF. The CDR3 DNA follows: TGTGCCAGTAGTTCCCGGGTCCGCACTGAAGCTTTCTTT.

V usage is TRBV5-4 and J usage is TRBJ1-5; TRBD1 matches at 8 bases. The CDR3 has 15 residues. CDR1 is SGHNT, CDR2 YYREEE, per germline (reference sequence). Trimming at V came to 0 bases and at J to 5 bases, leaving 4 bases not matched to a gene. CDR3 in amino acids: CASSLGQGQDQPQHF. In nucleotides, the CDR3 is TGTGCCAGCAGCTTGGGACAGGGGCAGGATCAGCCCCAGCATTTT.

The CDR3 coding sequence is TGTGCCAGCAGTTTATTTGGCGGGACAGGGACCGGTCAGCCCCAGCATTTT. This translates into CASSLFGGTGTGQPQHF. V and J are TRBV28 and TRBJ1-5, with 9 bases fitting TRBD1. Germline V gene sequence: CDR1 MDHEN, CDR2 SYDVKM. The CDR3 has 17 residues. With 1 base clipped from V and 6 bases from J, the junction kept 10 bases outside the gene matches.

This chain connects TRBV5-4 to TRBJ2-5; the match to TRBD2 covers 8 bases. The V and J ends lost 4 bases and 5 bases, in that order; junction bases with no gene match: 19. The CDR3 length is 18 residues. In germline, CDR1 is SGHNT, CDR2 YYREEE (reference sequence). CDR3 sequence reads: CASSRGGGPVRPWETQYF. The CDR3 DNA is TGTGCCAGCAGCCGGGGGGGAGGGCCGGTTCGCCCATGGGAGACCCAGTACTTC. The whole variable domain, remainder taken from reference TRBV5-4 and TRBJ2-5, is ETGVTQSPTHLIKTRGQQVTLRCSSQSGHNTVSWYQQALGQGPQFIFQYYREEENGRGNFPPRFSGLQFPNYSSELNVNALELDDSALYLCASSRGGGPVRPWETQYFGPGTRLLVL.